This TCR beta chain was recorded in a study of cytomegalovirus exposure and HLA in healthy donors. CDR3 length: 18 amino acids. V shed 5 bases, J shed 0 bases, and the junction held 16 bases outside the gene matches. Germline CDR1 reads SGHRS; CDR2 reads YFSETQ. The PCR employed 60 Vbeta primers together with 13 Jbeta primers. Generated by immunoSEQ multiplex PCR, the TCRdb table keeps only in-frame clones and is missing some. This table lists approximately 120,000 clones. The sequencing input was PBMCs. The chain combines TRBV5-1 with TRBJ1-1; 7 nucleotides line up with TRBD1. This sequence originates from a man aged 25 to 40 in good health and CMV-seronegative. CDR3 DNA: TGCGCCAGCAGTTTCGATGAACCGGGACAGTTCTTGAACACTGAAGCTTTCTTT. Its protein product is CASSFDEPGQFLNTEAFF.